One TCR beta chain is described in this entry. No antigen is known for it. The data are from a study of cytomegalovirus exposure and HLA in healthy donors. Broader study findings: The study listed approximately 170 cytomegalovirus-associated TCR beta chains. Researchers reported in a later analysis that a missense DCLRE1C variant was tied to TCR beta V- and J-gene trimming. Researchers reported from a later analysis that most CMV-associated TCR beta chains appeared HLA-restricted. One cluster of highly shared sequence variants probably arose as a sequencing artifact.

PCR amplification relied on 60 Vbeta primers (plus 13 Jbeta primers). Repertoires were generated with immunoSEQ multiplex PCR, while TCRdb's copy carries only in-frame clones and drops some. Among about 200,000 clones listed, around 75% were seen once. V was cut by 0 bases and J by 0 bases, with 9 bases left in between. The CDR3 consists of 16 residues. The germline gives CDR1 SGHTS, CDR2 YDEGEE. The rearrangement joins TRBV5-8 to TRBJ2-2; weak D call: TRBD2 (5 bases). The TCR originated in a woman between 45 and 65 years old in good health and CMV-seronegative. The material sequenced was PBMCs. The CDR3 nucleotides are TGTGCCAGCAGCTTGGAGCGGATAGCGAACACCGGGGAGCTGTTTTTT. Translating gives CASSLERIANTGELFF.